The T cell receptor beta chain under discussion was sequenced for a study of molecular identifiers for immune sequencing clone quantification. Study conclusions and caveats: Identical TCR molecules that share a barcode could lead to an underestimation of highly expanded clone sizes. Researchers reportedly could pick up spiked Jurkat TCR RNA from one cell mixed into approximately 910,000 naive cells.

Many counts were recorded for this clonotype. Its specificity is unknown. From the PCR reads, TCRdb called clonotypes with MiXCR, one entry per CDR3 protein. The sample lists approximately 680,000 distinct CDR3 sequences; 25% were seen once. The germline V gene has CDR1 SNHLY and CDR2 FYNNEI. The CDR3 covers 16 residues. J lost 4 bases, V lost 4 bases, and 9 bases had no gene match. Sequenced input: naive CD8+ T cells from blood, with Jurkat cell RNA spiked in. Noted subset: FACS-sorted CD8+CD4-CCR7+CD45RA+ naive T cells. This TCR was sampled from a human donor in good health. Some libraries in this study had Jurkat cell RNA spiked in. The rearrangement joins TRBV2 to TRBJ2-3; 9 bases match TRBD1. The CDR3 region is CASSGLGQGFPDTQYF. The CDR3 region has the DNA TGTGCCAGCAGTGGTTTGGGACAGGGTTTCCCAGATACGCAGTATTTT. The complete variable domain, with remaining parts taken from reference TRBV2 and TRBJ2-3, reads EPEVTQTPSHQVTQMGQEVILRCVPISNHLYFYWYRQILGQKVEFLVSFYNNEISEKSEIFDDQFSVERPDGSNFTLKIRSTKLEDSAMYFCASSGLGQGFPDTQYFGPGTRLTVL.